These T cell receptor beta chains were read from a single sample in a study of shared clonotypes between healthy human individuals. Measured with immunoSEQ multiplex PCR; TCRdb has only the in-frame clones, and not every one. Of about 710,000 clones in the sample, 73% were seen once. Sequencing was done on a sample of memory CD4+ T cells sorted from blood. All receptors come from a woman under 40 in good health. Each CDR3 is given with its conserved first and last residue. D genes are given only for firm matches. Where a row states a size, it is once, few, many or the class of an expanded clone; other rows omit it.

J	D	V	size	DNA	CDR3
TRBJ2-1	-	TRBV6-1	-	TGTGCCAGCAGTGGCAGGGTCGCCACATTTGATGAGCAGTTCTTC	CASSGRVATFDEQFF
TRBJ2-7	-	TRBV5-1	-	TGCGCCAGCAGCCCTCGCCGGGACTCCTACGAGCAGTACTTC	CASSPRRDSYEQYF
TRBJ1-4	-	TRBV5-1	-	TGCGCCAGCAGATCAAATGAAAAACTGTTTTTT	CASRSNEKLFF
TRBJ1-3	-	TRBV19	few	TGTGCCAGTACCACGGACAGCTACTCTGGAAACACCATATATTTT	CASTTDSYSGNTIYF
TRBJ1-1	-	TRBV5-6	-	TGTGCCAGCAGCTTGGTCCCCACTGAAGCTTTCTTT	CASSLVPTEAFF
TRBJ2-2	-	TRBV7-2	-	TGTGCCAGCAGCTTAGCGGGGGCTAGGGCCGGGGAGCTGTTTTTT	CASSLAGARAGELFF
TRBJ2-7	TRBD1	TRBV25-1	-	TGTGCCAGCAGTGGGGACAGGGTCGCCTACGAGCAGTACTTC	CASSGDRVAYEQYF
TRBJ2-6	-	TRBV28	-	TGTGCCAGCTCCGAGGCCGTTGGGGCCAACGTCCTGACTTTC	CASSEAVGANVLTF
TRBJ2-2	TRBD2	TRBV5-1	-	TGCGCCAGCAGCTTGGGACTAGCGGCGAACACCGGGGAGCTGTTTTTT	CASSLGLAANTGELFF
TRBJ2-1	-	TRBV14	-	TGTGCCAGCAGCCAGGACTTGGTTAGCGGAAGCTCCTACAATGAGCAGTTCTTC	CASSQDLVSGSSYNEQFF
TRBJ2-7	-	TRBV6-5	few	TGTGCCAGCAGCCGGGACTCCCAATCCTACGAGCAGTACTTC	CASSRDSQSYEQYF
TRBJ1-2	-	TRBV7-9	-	TGTGCCAGCTTCCAGTTTACAGGGGGCTACACCTTC	CASFQFTGGYTF
TRBJ1-1	-	TRBV25-1	once	TGTGCCAGCAGTGACATAGGGAGCCAAGGGGGTGAAGCTTTCTTT	CASSDIGSQGGEAFF
TRBJ2-1	-	TRBV11-3	-	TGTGCCAGCAGCTTAGCGCACGGGGCTACCTACAATGAGCAGTTCTTC	CASSLAHGATYNEQFF
TRBJ2-7	TRBD2	TRBV2	-	TGTGCCAGCAGTCCCCTAGCGGGAGAATCCTACGAGCAGTACTTC	CASSPLAGESYEQYF
TRBJ1-3	TRBD1	TRBV6-5	once	TGTGCCAGCAGTTTAGGGACAGGGGGCGCGGGAAACACCATATATTTT	CASSLGTGGAGNTIYF
TRBJ1-5	-	TRBV19	few	TGTGCCAGTAGTAGCAGGGGAGGTAACAATCAGCCCCAGCATTTT	CASSSRGGNNQPQHF
TRBJ2-1	-	TRBV7-2	few	TGTGCCAGCAGCTTAAATTACGGCCTCAATGAGCAGTTCTTC	CASSLNYGLNEQFF
TRBJ2-3	-	TRBV5-1	-	TGCGCCAGCAGTTCGGCGTCTAGCACAGATACGCAGTATTTT	CASSSASSTDTQYF
TRBJ1-1	-	TRBV27	-	TGTGCCAGCAGTTCCTACGGGGGGGCCCGTGAAGCTTTCTTT	CASSSYGGAREAFF
TRBJ1-1	-	TRBV6-1	once	TGTGCCAGCAACCCCACAGCGAACACTGAAGCTTTCTTT	CASNPTANTEAFF
TRBJ2-3	TRBD1	TRBV4-1	-	TGCGCCAGCAGCCTGGGGGCAGGGGGTACCGCAGATACGCAGTATTTT	CASSLGAGGTADTQYF
TRBJ2-7	TRBD2	TRBV28	once	TGTGCCAGCAGTTTGGCCCCACTAGCGTCTCTCGGGGAGCAGTACTTC	CASSLAPLASLGEQYF
TRBJ2-6	TRBD1	TRBV27	-	TGTGCCAGCAGAAGGACAGGGCCCTCTGGGGCCAACGTCCTGACTTTC	CASRRTGPSGANVLTF
TRBJ1-2	-	TRBV19	few	TGTGCCAGTAGTATAGTCGCGACAGCTAACTATGGCTACACCTTC	CASSIVATANYGYTF
TRBJ2-7	-	TRBV11-3	-	TGTGCCAGCAGGACCCCTCCTAGTTGGTTACACGAGCAGTACTTC	CASRTPPSWLHEQYF
TRBJ2-7	-	TRBV10-3	-	TGTGCCATCTCGATAGGCTACGAGCAGTACTTC	CAISIGYEQYF
TRBJ2-7	TRBD2	TRBV6-6	-	TGTGCCAGCAGTTACTCAACAGCGGGGGGCTACGAGCAGTACTTC	CASSYSTAGGYEQYF
TRBJ2-7	-	TRBV10-2	-	TGCGCCAGCAGTGAGTCAGGGGGATCCTACGAGCAGTACTTC	CASSESGGSYEQYF
TRBJ2-3	-	TRBV27	-	TGTGCCAGCAGTATCCCTAGCACAGATACGCAGTATTTT	CASSIPSTDTQYF
TRBJ2-2	TRBD2	TRBV5-4	-	TGTGCCAGCAGCTTGGCCGGGAGGGCCGCCGGGGAGCTGTTTTTT	CASSLAGRAAGELFF
TRBJ1-4	-	TRBV7-2	-	TGTGCCAGCAGCTTTGAGCCTTACCGGGGGGAAAAACTGTTTTTT	CASSFEPYRGEKLFF
TRBJ2-7	TRBD2	TRBV19	once	TGTGCCAGTAGTATGGGAGCGGGAGGTCGCCACGAGCAGTACTTC	CASSMGAGGRHEQYF
TRBJ1-4	-	TRBV30	-	TGTGCCTGGAGTATGAGTAGTGGTGAAAAACTGTTTTTT	CAWSMSSGEKLFF
TRBJ2-3	-	TRBV20-1	-	TGCAGTGCCATAATAGAGGCGCAGTATTTT	CSAIIEAQYF
TRBJ2-3	TRBD2	TRBV4-1	-	TGCGCCAGCAGCCAAGTAGCGGGAGTTGGCACAGATACGCAGTATTTT	CASSQVAGVGTDTQYF
TRBJ1-1	TRBD1	TRBV7-9	-	TGTGCCAGCAGCCATGGTCCGGGACAGGGGGCCTCGGAAGCTTTCTTT	CASSHGPGQGASEAFF
TRBJ2-7	TRBD1	TRBV5-1	-	TGCGCCAGCAGCTTGGGCGGACAGGGAGCCTTGGACGAGCAGTACTTC	CASSLGGQGALDEQYF
TRBJ1-1	-	TRBV6-5	many	TGTGCCAGCAGTTACTCGTCCAGTCACGGGGCTGAAGCTTTCTTT	CASSYSSSHGAEAFF
TRBJ1-6	TRBD1	TRBV27	-	TGTGCCAGCAGCCGATCGACAGGGCTCTACTCACCCCTCCACTTT	CASSRSTGLYSPLHF
TRBJ2-1	-	TRBV18	-	TGTGCCAGCTCACCAGGACTGATGGTCGATGAGCAGTTCTTC	CASSPGLMVDEQFF
TRBJ2-7	TRBD2	TRBV7-2	-	TGTGCCAGCAGCATTAGCGGGATGGGGGCCTACGAGCAGTACTTC	CASSISGMGAYEQYF
TRBJ1-5	TRBD1	TRBV7-2	few	TGTGCCAGCAGCCCCGACGGACAGGGCAGTTTTCGGCCCCAGCATTTT	CASSPDGQGSFRPQHF
TRBJ2-7	-	TRBV6-5	-	TGTGCCAGCAGTCCTCCCGGGGGACACGACGAGCAGTACTTC	CASSPPGGHDEQYF
TRBJ2-1	-	TRBV9	-	TGTGCCAGCAGCGTAGAGGGGGGACACTACAATGAGCAGTTCTTC	CASSVEGGHYNEQFF
TRBJ2-2	TRBD2	TRBV28	-	TGTGCCAGCAGTTTAGTGGTAGCGGGAGACAACACCGGGGAGCTGTTTTTT	CASSLVVAGDNTGELFF
TRBJ2-7	TRBD2	TRBV28	-	TGTGCCAGCAGTCTAATAGCGGGGAGCTCCTACGAGCAGTACTTC	CASSLIAGSSYEQYF
TRBJ2-7	TRBD1	TRBV4-1	-	TGCGCCAGCAGCCAAGGGGTGGAGACAGGGCGATTTATTTCTTACGAGCAGTACTTC	CASSQGVETGRFISYEQYF
TRBJ2-1	-	TRBV19	-	TGTGCCAGTAGTATACGGCAAGGGGAGCAGTTCTTC	CASSIRQGEQFF
TRBJ2-7	TRBD2	TRBV10-3	-	TGTGCCATCGGACTTAGCGGGGCGGACTACGAGCAGTACTTC	CAIGLSGADYEQYF
TRBJ1-4	TRBD1	TRBV25-1	once	TGTGCCAGCAGTGACACCACAGGGGGCACTAATGAAAAACTGTTTTTT	CASSDTTGGTNEKLFF
TRBJ2-3	-	TRBV7-3	few	TGTGCCAGCAGCTTGGACTTTTCAGATACGCAGTATTTT	CASSLDFSDTQYF
TRBJ1-2	TRBD1	TRBV9	-	TGTGCCAGCAGCGTAGCCCTCCCGGGACAGGGATCCGATGGCTACACCTTC	CASSVALPGQGSDGYTF
TRBJ1-2	TRBD1	TRBV14	-	TGTGCCAGCAGCCAATCCCTCACAGGGGGCAAGGGCTACACCTTC	CASSQSLTGGKGYTF